Shown below are 30 T cell receptor beta chains from a single sample sequenced in a study of T cells after yellow fever vaccination. TCRdb redid the calling of the 5' RACE reads with MiXCR, one entry per CDR3 protein. The sample records some 320,000 distinct CDR3 sequences, roughly 9% being singletons. The specimen comprised CD4+ T cells sorted from PBMCs, sampled 5 days after the yellow fever booster vaccination. The receptors originated from a man younger than 35 who received the YFV17D yellow fever vaccine.

The chain combines TRBV15 with TRBJ1-2; tentatively, D is TRBD1 (5 bases). CDR3 length: 14 residues. Trimming removed 0 bases at V and 6 bases at J, with 11 bases between. Per the germline V gene, CDR1 is LNHNV and CDR2 is YYDKDF (reference sequence). CDR3 region: CATSRDQGRDGYTF. CDR3 nucleotides: TGTGCCACCAGCAGAGATCAGGGAAGGGATGGCTACACCTTC.

The rearrangement links TRBV5-6 to TRBJ2-3; TRBD2 might be the D (6 bases). Germline CDR1 and CDR2: SGHDT and YYEEEE. Trimming took 6 bases from V and 4 from J, leaving 9 bases between them. The CDR3 is 12 residues long. CDR3 in amino acids: CASTAGSDTQYF. CDR3 in DNA: TGTGCCAGCACCGCGGGGTCAGATACGCAGTATTTT.

The chain employs TRBV25-1 and TRBJ1-2; D call uncertain. Trimming stripped 1 base from V and 1 base from J, with 13 bases between. The CDR3 extends over 16 amino acids. Germline loops: CDR1 MGHDK, CDR2 SYGVNS. The CDR3 sequence: CASSELGGRYNYGYTF. The CDR3, as DNA: TGTGCCAGCAGTGAATTGGGAGGTCGCTATAACTATGGCTACACCTTC.

This clonotype was detected ten times or more. The chain is built from TRBV20-1 and TRBJ2-1; TRBD2 is a possible D gene (6 bases). V lost 6 bases to trimming and J lost 6 bases, with 15 bases between them. The CDR3 is made up of 13 amino acids. CDR1 is DFQATT, CDR2 SNEGSKA, per germline (reference sequence). The DNA for the CDR3 is TGCAGTGCCAGGGAAAGCGGGTTCAATGAGCAGTTCTTC. Encoded protein: CSARESGFNEQFF.

This clonotype has at least ten counts. The rearrangement links TRBV6-5 to TRBJ2-3, with unresolved D. Trimming shortened V by 0 bases and J by 2 bases, and 12 bases separated the two germline ends. Germline assignment: CDR1 MNHEY and CDR2 SVGAGI. The CDR3 covers 16 residues. CDR3 protein: CASSYSMSEATDTQYF. The CDR3 region has the DNA TGTGCCAGCAGTTACTCGATGTCAGAAGCCACAGATACGCAGTATTTT.

This clonotype was counted at least ten times. CDR3 nucleotide sequence: TGTGCCAGCAGCTTAGTATTCGGGCAATCCGCCCGCACAGATACGCAGTATTTT. Its protein product is CASSLVFGQSARTDTQYF. This chain connects TRBV7-9 to TRBJ2-3; D is undetermined. V was pared by 1 base and J by 1 base, with 18 bases between. This CDR3 spans 18 amino acids. Germline CDR1 reads SEHNR; CDR2 reads FQNEAQ (reference sequence).

This clonotype has at least ten counts. The J gene is TRBJ2-3, the V gene TRBV5-1; D remains unclear. CDR3 length equals 14 residues. The V end was cut by 0 bases, the J end by 2 bases, with 7 bases between. Germline loops: CDR1 SGHRS, CDR2 YFSETQ. CDR3 DNA: TGCGCCAGCAGCTTGGGTCAGACCACAGATACGCAGTATTTT. Its protein is CASSLGQTTDTQYF.

There are many counts of this clonotype. The V call is TRBV20-1, the J call TRBJ1-3; 8 bases match TRBD1. CDR1 DFQATT and CDR2 SNEGSKA come from the germline V gene (reference sequence). The CDR3 is 14 amino acids. V shed 5 bases and J 1 base; nucleotides not matched to a gene: 4. For the CDR3, the DNA is TGCAGTGCTTTCACAGGGGGGTCTGGAAACACCATATATTTT. Protein product: CSAFTGGSGNTIYF.

This clonotype has more than one count but fewer than ten. The V gene is TRBV4-1, the J gene TRBJ1-2, with D possibly TRBD1 on 5 matching bases. Per germline, CDR1 MGHRA and CDR2 YSYEKL. V lost 0 bases, J lost 5 bases, and 7 bases lay in between. This CDR3 comprises 13 residues. The CDR3 DNA is TGCGCCAGCAGCCAAGACAGGGTTTATGGCTACACCTTC. Translation: CASSQDRVYGYTF.

This clonotype showed up many times. V usage is TRBV14 and J usage is TRBJ2-2; no reliable D call. The CDR3 consists of 13 residues. Per germline, CDR1 SGHDN and CDR2 FVKESK. Deletions cut 4 bases from V and 3 bases from J, with 6 bases between. The CDR3 here is CASSPQDTGELFF. CDR3 DNA sequence: TGTGCCAGCAGCCCCCAGGACACCGGGGAGCTGTTTTTT.

J is TRBJ2-3 and V is TRBV11-2; D is unresolved. Germline V gene data show CDR1 as SGHAT and CDR2 as FQNNGV. This CDR3 is built from 14 residues. The V gene lost 7 bases and the J gene lost 3 bases, with 14 bases spanning the gap. The CDR3 reads CASTGWGKTDTQYF. The CDR3 nucleotides are TGTGCCAGCACCGGATGGGGAAAAACAGATACGCAGTATTTT.

Written as DNA, the CDR3 is TGTGCCAGCAGCTTAGGGGTCGGGCAGATCAATCAGCCCCAGCATTTT. It encodes CASSLGVGQINQPQHF. The rearrangement joins TRBV7-9 to TRBJ1-5; D call uncertain. V dropped 1 base and J dropped 3 bases, with 13 bases sitting between them. Germline V lookup: CDR1 SEHNR, CDR2 FQNEAQ (reference sequence). The CDR3 runs 16 residues.

This clonotype was recorded many times. This rearrangement joins TRBV12-3 or TRBV12-4 to TRBJ1-1; tentatively, D is TRBD1 (5 bases). V lost 3 bases to trimming and J lost 6 bases, with 14 bases between them. The CDR3 runs 14 residues. The CDR3 here is CASSLQGVLPEAFF. The CDR3 DNA sequence: TGTGCCAGCAGTTTGCAGGGTGTTTTACCTGAAGCTTTCTTT.

This clonotype was seen many times. The genes are TRBV7-2 and TRBJ1-5; a weak D match, TRBD1 (6 bases). CDR3 length equals 15 residues. V lost 5 bases and J 6 bases, leaving 17 bases between the germline ends. From germline, CDR1 is SGHTA and CDR2 FQGNSA. DNA for the CDR3: TGTGCCAGCAGCCCCTTCACAGGGCTTACTCAGCCCCAGCATTTT. Translating it yields CASSPFTGLTQPQHF.

The V gene is TRBV14, the J gene TRBJ1-1, with D maybe TRBD1 (5 bases). V was pared by 2 bases and J by 4 bases, with 11 bases between. CDR1 and CDR2 from the germline V gene are SGHDN and FVKESK. The CDR3 consists of 14 residues. Here the CDR3 reads CASSQRGLGTEAFF. The CDR3 nucleotides read TGTGCCAGCAGCCAACGGGGCCTGGGCACTGAAGCTTTCTTT. Based on the CDR3 plus reference TRBV14 and TRBJ1-1, the full variable domain is EAGVTQFPSHSVIEKGQTVTLRCDPISGHDNLYWYRRVMGKEIKFLLHFVKESKQDESGMPNNRFLAERTGGTYSTLKVQPAELEDSGVYFCASSQRGLGTEAFFGQGTRLTVV.

There are a few counts of this clonotype. CDR3 sequence (DNA): TGTGCCAGCACCTCCGGGACTACCTCCTGGCAGCAGTACTTC. Protein: CASTSGTTSWQQYF. V is TRBV6-2 or TRBV6-3 and J is TRBJ2-7, with 7 nucleotides matching TRBD2. Germline V gene sequence: CDR1 MNHEY, CDR2 SVGEGT. This CDR3 region has 14 residues. Germline trimming cut 7 bases from V and 8 bases from J; bases unmatched to any gene: 14.

V and J are TRBV20-1 and TRBJ2-1; TRBD2 is a possible D gene (7 bases). Trimming took 0 bases from V and 8 from J, leaving 17 bases between them. Germline V lookup: CDR1 DFQATT, CDR2 SNEGSKA (reference sequence). This CDR3 is built from 15 residues. This chain's CDR3 is CSARDLGGAGDEQFF. CDR3 DNA: TGCAGTGCTAGAGATCTTGGGGGGGCCGGGGATGAGCAGTTCTTC.

This clonotype was found a few times. The J gene is TRBJ1-2, the V gene TRBV6-5, with D perhaps matching TRBD1 (6 bases). Trimming removed 0 bases from V and 8 bases from J, with 16 bases in between. The germline V gene encodes CDR1 MNHEY and CDR2 SVGAGI. The CDR3 has 15 residues. The CDR3 loop is CASSYSAGQPGGYTF. CDR3 bases: TGTGCCAGCAGTTACTCTGCAGGACAGCCGGGCGGCTACACCTTC.

This clonotype showed up just a few times. V usage is TRBV24-1 and J usage is TRBJ2-7; D remains ambiguous. The germline V gene has CDR1 KGHDR and CDR2 SFDVKD. V was clipped by 0 bases and J by 0 bases, with 11 bases between them. The CDR3 totals 16 residues. The CDR3 sequence is CATSDLRWVDSYEQYF. As DNA, the CDR3 is TGTGCCACCAGTGATTTGCGTTGGGTCGACTCCTACGAGCAGTACTTC.

This sequence joins TRBV20-1 and TRBJ1-2, with a weak D call TRBD1 (6 bases). The CDR3 runs to 13 residues. V lost 3 bases and J lost 0, with 8 bases in between. Germline V gives CDR1 DFQATT, CDR2 SNEGSKA (reference sequence). CDR3 in DNA: TGCAGTGCTAGGGACAGTTCTAACTATGGCTACACCTTC. Amino acid sequence: CSARDSSNYGYTF.

This clonotype was seen repeatedly, ten times or more. The chain links TRBV23-1 to TRBJ1-5; 10 positions match TRBD1. TRBV23-1 qualifies as an ORF whose function is uncertain. Trimming took 3 bases from V and 6 from J; bases not matched to a gene: 11. The CDR3 contains 17 residues. CDR3 nucleotide sequence: TGCGCCAGCAGTCACCAACCCCCGGGACAGGGGACTCAGCCCCAGCATTTT. Residues: CASSHQPPGQGTQPQHF.

In its sample, this clonotype was seen many times. V is TRBV6-2 or TRBV6-3 and J is TRBJ1-1, with 9 bases aligning to TRBD1. The CDR3 extends over 18 amino acids. From germline, CDR1 is MNHEY and CDR2 SVGEGT. J was trimmed by 1 base and V by 0 bases; bases with no gene match: 9. CDR3: CASSYSNTGTGKNTEAFF. CDR3 bases: TGTGCCAGCAGTTACTCGAATACGGGGACAGGGAAGAACACTGAAGCTTTCTTT.

This clonotype appeared a few times. CDR3 nucleotides: TGCGCCAGCAGCTTTCAGAGTTCTACCGGGGAGCTGTTTTTT. Translated, it gives CASSFQSSTGELFF. The chain is built from TRBV5-1 and TRBJ2-2, with D unresolved. Per the germline V gene, CDR1 is SGHRS and CDR2 is YFSETQ. V lost 2 bases and J lost 5, with 10 bases in between. This CDR3 spans 14 amino acids.

As regards this clonotype: The junction departs from germline at one end; a sequencing error may be responsible. This chain joins TRBV7-2 and TRBJ2-1, with 7 bases identical to TRBD2. Germline CDR1 SGHTA, CDR2 FQGNSA. The CDR3 sequence is 14 residues long. CDR3 sequence: CASSPDVSGNDQFF. In DNA, the CDR3 is TGTGCCAGCAGCCCGGACGTAAGCGGGAATGATCAGTTCTTC.

This clonotype has at least ten counts. CDR3 residues: CSASPSDRGQGYTF. The CDR3 region has the DNA TGCAGTGCTAGTCCCTCTGACAGGGGGCAGGGCTACACCTTC. This chain joins TRBV20-1 and TRBJ1-2; 10 bases map to TRBD1. Trimming took 3 bases from V and 8 from J; bases not matched to a gene: 9. CDR1 DFQATT and CDR2 SNEGSKA come from the germline V gene (reference sequence). The CDR3 covers 14 residues.

This clonotype has just a few counts. The chain couples TRBV5-1 to TRBJ1-6; the match to TRBD1 covers 7 bases. The CDR3 length is 15 residues. Germline V gives CDR1 SGHRS, CDR2 YFSETQ. Trimming took 4 bases from V and 7 from J; bases not matched to a gene: 8. The CDR3 is CASSEGGQSNSPLHF. In DNA form, the CDR3 reads TGCGCCAGCAGCGAGGGGGGACAGTCGAATTCACCCCTCCACTTT.

The chain has TRBV7-2 and TRBJ1-1; D remains ambiguous. The V gene lost 3 bases and the J gene lost 5 bases, with 10 bases spanning the gap. Germline-derived CDR1 and CDR2 are SGHTA and FQGNSA. The CDR3 length is 13 residues. The CDR3 loop is CASSFWEETEAFF. The CDR3 DNA follows: TGTGCCAGCAGCTTTTGGGAGGAGACTGAAGCTTTCTTT.

This clonotype came up a few times. The V and J genes are TRBV5-1 and TRBJ2-5; the match to TRBD2 covers 8 bases. V lost 4 bases, J lost 0 bases, and 5 bases stayed unmatched. This CDR3 has 15 amino acids. Looked up from germline, CDR1 is SGHRS and CDR2 is YFSETQ. The CDR3 is CASSLQRGYQETQYF. In DNA form, the CDR3 reads TGCGCCAGCAGCCTCCAGCGGGGGTACCAAGAGACCCAGTACTTC.

This rearrangement joins TRBV3-1 to TRBJ2-2; the D call may be TRBD1 or TRBD2 (5 bases each). Trimming left V 2 bases short and J 3 bases short, with 7 bases between. The CDR3 extends over 14 amino acids. Per germline, CDR1 LGHDT and CDR2 YNNKEL (reference sequence). In DNA form, the CDR3 reads TGTGCCAGCAGCCAAAGGGACCACACCGGGGAGCTGTTTTTT. Residues: CASSQRDHTGELFF.

V is TRBV5-1 and J is TRBJ2-3, with D perhaps TRBD1 or TRBD2 (5 bases each). Germline CDR1 SGHRS, CDR2 YFSETQ. Trimming stripped 5 bases from V and 0 bases from J, with 13 bases between. CDR3 length equals 15 residues. The CDR3 loop reads CASSSRESSTDTQYF. In nucleotides, the CDR3 is TGCGCCAGCAGTAGCAGGGAGTCTAGCACAGATACGCAGTATTTT.